This entry lists 3 T cell receptor beta chains sequenced from one sample in a study of blood T cell repertoires in COVID-19. Clones were sequenced by immunoSEQ multiplex PCR, and TCRdb holds only the in-frame ones, with some missing. The sample yields 150,000 to 180,000 clones, around 83% seen once. The sequenced material came from peripheral blood. Receptor source: a woman in her sixties or seventies with COVID-19, enrolled during active disease.

This chain connects TRBV7-6 to TRBJ2-1; 9 bases match TRBD2. The ends lost 6 bases at V and 6 bases at J; junction bases unmatched: 9. The CDR3 sequence is 15 residues long. Germline V gives CDR1 SGHVS, CDR2 FNYEAQ. CDR3 in amino acids: CASSSPGLASNEQFF. The CDR3 DNA follows: TGTGCCAGCAGTTCGCCGGGACTAGCTTCCAATGAGCAGTTCTTC.

The chain uses TRBV5-1 and TRBJ2-1; D not resolved. The CDR3 contains 16 residues. The V gene lost 2 bases and the J gene lost 0 bases, with 12 bases spanning the gap. The germline gives CDR1 SGHRS, CDR2 YFSETQ. CDR3 DNA sequence: TGCGCCAGCAGCTTTTCGCCGGCTAGCTCCTACAATGAGCAGTTCTTC. As protein: CASSFSPASSYNEQFF.

This clone was found once. This chain joins TRBV7-2 and TRBJ2-5; D might be TRBD1 (5 bases). The germline CDR1 and CDR2 sequences are SGHTA and FQGNSA. V lost 5 bases to trimming and J lost 5 bases, with 18 bases between them. This CDR3 region has 15 residues. As DNA, the CDR3 is TGTGCCAGCAGCAACAAAGGGCCAGGGCGGGAGACCCAGTACTTC. It specifies CASSNKGPGRETQYF.